This T cell receptor beta chain was identified during a study of T cell responses to AZD1222 COVID-19 vaccine. Assay: immunoSEQ multiplex PCR; the TCRdb copy retains only in-frame clones and omits some. The sample comprises some 91,000 clones, around 90% of which are singletons, and about 12% rests with the top ten. V was shortened by 6 bases and J by 0 bases, with 18 bases between the two germline ends. Germline V lookup: CDR1 KGHSH, CDR2 LQKENI. This CDR3 has 17 amino acids. The chain carries TRBV18 and TRBJ1-3, with no clear D. The sequenced sample was peripheral blood, obtained on day 0 of AZD1222 vaccination. This TCR derives from an adult in good health. In DNA form, the CDR3 reads TGTGCCAGCTCTCCCGGGCCTCCGTTTATCTCTGGAAACACCATATATTTT. This gives the protein CASSPGPPFISGNTIYF.